The next 8 T cell receptor beta chains were all read from a single sample in a study of T-cell reconstitution after alpha-beta-depleted transplantation in children. A library of TCRbeta sequences, prepared with unique molecular identifiers, was generated. TCRdb passed the PCR reads through MiXCR, listing each CDR3 protein once. Of about 350,000 distinct CDR3 sequences in the sample, 16% were seen once. The source was PBMCs, mostly from graft donor cells, collected 360 days after TCRalphabeta/CD19-depleted stem cell transplant. The receptors come from a male patient between 2 and 15 years old who had a stem cell transplant for acute lymphoblastic leukemia, so the T cells may come from the graft donor.

There are a few counts of this clonotype. This chain joins TRBV4-2 and TRBJ2-3; D may be TRBD1 (6 bases). V was cut by 1 base and J by 2 bases, with 10 bases left in between. The length of the CDR3 is 15 residues. Germline V gene lookup returns CDR1 LGHNA and CDR2 YNFKEQ. This CDR3 is CASSQAGHHTDTQYF. The DNA for the CDR3 is TGTGCCAGCAGCCAAGCGGGACATCACACAGATACGCAGTATTTT.

This clonotype showed up just once. V gene TRBV1 combines with J gene TRBJ1-2; TRBD1 is taken as the D call from the table, unchecked against the DNA. TRBV1 is a known pseudogene. This CDR3 spans 15 amino acids. The CDR3 DNA reads as TGCTCCAGCAGCCAAGATCCCGGACAGGGCTTTGGCTACACCTTC. Residues: CSSSQDPGQGFGYTF.

This clonotype has more than one count but fewer than ten. The chain employs TRBV3-1 and TRBJ2-5; no clear D gene. Germline V CDR1 and CDR2: LGHDT, YNNKEL (reference sequence). V gave up 4 bases and J gave up 4 bases, with 10 bases separating them. The CDR3 is 13 amino acids. Here the CDR3 DNA reads TGTGCCAGCAGCCCCCGGACCACAGAGACCCAGTACTTC. The encoded protein is CASSPRTTETQYF.

The gene calls are TRBV30 and TRBJ2-7, with unresolved D. Trimming pared 1 base from V and 6 bases from J, leaving 10 bases between. Germline V CDR1 and CDR2: GTSNPN, SVGIG (reference sequence). The CDR3 covers 12 residues. The DNA for the CDR3 is TGTGCCTGGAGTGCCTACCGGGTCGAGCAGTACTTC. The encoded protein is CAWSAYRVEQYF. Full variable domain (rest looked up from reference TRBV30 and TRBJ2-7): SQTIHQWPATLVQPVGSPLSLECTVEGTSNPNLYWYRQAAGRGLQLLFYSVGIGQISSEVPQNLSASRPQDRQFILSSKKLLLSDSGFYLCAWSAYRVEQYFGPGTRLTVT.

The gene calls are TRBV19 and TRBJ2-1, with 7 bases matching TRBD1. The V gene end was trimmed by 4 bases and the J gene end by 4 bases; junction bases not matched to a gene: 4. The CDR3 has 14 residues. CDR1 is LNHDA, CDR2 SQIVND, per germline (reference sequence). CDR3 sequence (DNA): TGTGCCAGTAGTACCTGGGACAGTTACAATGAGCAGTTCTTC. The encoded protein is CASSTWDSYNEQFF.

The chain employs TRBV28 and TRBJ2-3; 10 nucleotides match TRBD2. CDR1 and CDR2 (germline): MDHEN, SYDVKM. This CDR3 has 17 residues. Trimming took 5 bases from V and 3 from J; bases not matched to a gene: 11. The DNA for the CDR3 is TGTGCCAGCAGTCGGAATATGCTAGCGGGGGCTACAGATACGCAGTATTTT. Translation gives CASSRNMLAGATDTQYF.

The J gene is TRBJ2-1, the V gene TRBV24-1, with TRBD1 matching 11 bases. This CDR3 contains 17 residues. Germline V lookup: CDR1 KGHDR, CDR2 SFDVKD. The V gene end was trimmed by 8 bases and the J gene end by 2 bases; junction bases not matched to a gene: 10. The CDR3 DNA sequence: TGTGCCACCAACCGGGACAGGGGGACGTTCGCCTACAATGAGCAGTTCTTC. It translates to CATNRDRGTFAYNEQFF.

This clonotype was found a few times. This chain connects TRBV12-3 or TRBV12-4 to TRBJ2-5; D might be TRBD1 (5 bases). This CDR3 contains 15 residues. With 6 bases removed from V and 1 base from J, the gap between germline ends came to 15 bases. The CDR3 sequence: CASSLLGAVQETQYF. CDR3 nucleotide sequence: TGTGCCAGCAGCCTCCTAGGGGCAGTCCAAGAGACCCAGTACTTC.